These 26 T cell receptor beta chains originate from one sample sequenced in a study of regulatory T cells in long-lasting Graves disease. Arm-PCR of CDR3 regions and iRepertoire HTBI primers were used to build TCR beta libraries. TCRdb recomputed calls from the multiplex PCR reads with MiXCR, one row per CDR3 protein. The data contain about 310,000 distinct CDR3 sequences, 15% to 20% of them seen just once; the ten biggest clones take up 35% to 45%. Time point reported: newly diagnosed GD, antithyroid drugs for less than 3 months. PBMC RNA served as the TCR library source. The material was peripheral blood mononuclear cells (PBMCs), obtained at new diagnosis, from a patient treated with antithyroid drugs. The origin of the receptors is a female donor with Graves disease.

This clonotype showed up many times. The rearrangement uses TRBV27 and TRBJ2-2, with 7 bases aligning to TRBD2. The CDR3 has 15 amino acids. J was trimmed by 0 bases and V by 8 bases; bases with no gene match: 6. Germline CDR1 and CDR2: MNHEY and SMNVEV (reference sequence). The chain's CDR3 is CASRRSGANTGELFF. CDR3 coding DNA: TGTGCCAGCCGACGGAGCGGGGCGAACACCGGGGAGCTGTTTTTT.

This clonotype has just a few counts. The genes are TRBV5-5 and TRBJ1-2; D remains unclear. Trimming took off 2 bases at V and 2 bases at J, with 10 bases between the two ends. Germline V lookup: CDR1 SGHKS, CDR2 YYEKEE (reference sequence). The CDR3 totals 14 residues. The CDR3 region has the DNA TGTGCCAGCAGCTTCTCGGACGGGAACTATGGCTACACCTTC. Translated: CASSFSDGNYGYTF.

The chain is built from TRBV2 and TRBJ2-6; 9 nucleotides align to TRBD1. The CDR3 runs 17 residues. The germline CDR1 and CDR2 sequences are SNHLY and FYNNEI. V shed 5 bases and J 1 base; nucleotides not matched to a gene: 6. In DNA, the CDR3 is TGTGCCAGCAGTAACCCGGGACAGGGATCTGGGGCCAACGTCCTGACTTTC. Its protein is CASSNPGQGSGANVLTF.

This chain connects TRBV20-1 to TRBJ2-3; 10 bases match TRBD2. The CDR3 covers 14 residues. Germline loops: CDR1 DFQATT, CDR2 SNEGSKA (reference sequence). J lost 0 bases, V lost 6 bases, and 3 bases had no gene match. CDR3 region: CSANSGRSTDTQYF. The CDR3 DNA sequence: TGCAGTGCCAATAGCGGGAGGAGCACAGATACGCAGTATTTT.

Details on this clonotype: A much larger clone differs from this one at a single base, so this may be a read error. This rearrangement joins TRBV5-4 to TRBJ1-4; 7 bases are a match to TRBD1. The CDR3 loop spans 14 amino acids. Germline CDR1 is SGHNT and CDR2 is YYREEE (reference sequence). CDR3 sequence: CASSRDRVDEKLVF. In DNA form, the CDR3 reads TGTGCCAGCAGCCGCGACAGGGTGGATGAAAAACTGGTTTTT. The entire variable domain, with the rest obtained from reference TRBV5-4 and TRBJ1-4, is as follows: ETGVTQSPTHLIKTRGQQVTLRCSSQSGHNTVSWYQQALGQGPQFIFQYYREEENGRGNFPPRFSGLQFPNYSSELNVNALELDDSALYLCASSRDRVDEKLVFGSGTQLSVL.

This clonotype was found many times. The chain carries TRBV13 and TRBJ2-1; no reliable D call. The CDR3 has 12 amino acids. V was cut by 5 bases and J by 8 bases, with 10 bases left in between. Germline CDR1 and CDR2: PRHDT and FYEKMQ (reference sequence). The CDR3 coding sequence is TGTGCCAGCAGCGTCTTGGAGCATGAGCAGTTCTTC. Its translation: CASSVLEHEQFF.

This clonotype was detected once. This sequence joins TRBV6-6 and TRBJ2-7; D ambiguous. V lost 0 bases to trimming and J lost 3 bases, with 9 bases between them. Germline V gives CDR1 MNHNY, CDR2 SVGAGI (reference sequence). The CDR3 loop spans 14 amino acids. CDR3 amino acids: CASSYSRGSYEQYF. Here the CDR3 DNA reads TGTGCCAGCAGTTACTCGAGAGGTAGCTACGAGCAGTACTTC.

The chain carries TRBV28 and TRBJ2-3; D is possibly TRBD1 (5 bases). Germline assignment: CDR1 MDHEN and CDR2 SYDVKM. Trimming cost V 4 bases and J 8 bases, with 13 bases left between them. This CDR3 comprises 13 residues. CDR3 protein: CASSWGPKGTQYF. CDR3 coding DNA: TGTGCCAGCAGTTGGGGCCCGAAGGGTACGCAGTATTTT.

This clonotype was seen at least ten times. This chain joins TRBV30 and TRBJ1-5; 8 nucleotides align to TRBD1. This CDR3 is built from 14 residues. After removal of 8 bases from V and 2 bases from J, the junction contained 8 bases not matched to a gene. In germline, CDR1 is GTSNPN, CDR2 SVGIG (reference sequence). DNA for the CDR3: TGTGCCGGTGCCGACAGGGGAGGCAATCAGCCCCAGCATTTT. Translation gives CAGADRGGNQPQHF.

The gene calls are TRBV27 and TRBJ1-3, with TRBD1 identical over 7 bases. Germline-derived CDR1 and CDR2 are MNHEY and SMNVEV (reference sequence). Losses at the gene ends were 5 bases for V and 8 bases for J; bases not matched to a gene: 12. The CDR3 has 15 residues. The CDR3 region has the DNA TGTGCCAGCAGTCCCCCCGCGACAGGGAGGCACACCATATATTTT. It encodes CASSPPATGRHTIYF.

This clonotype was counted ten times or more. In DNA, the CDR3 is TGTGCCAGCACCCGGGGTGGGCAGTCCCATCAGCCCCAGCATTTT. Residues: CASTRGGQSHQPQHF. The chain joins TRBV6-2 or TRBV6-3 to TRBJ1-5; D gene ambiguous. Germline loops: CDR1 MNHEY, CDR2 SVGEGT. The CDR3 covers 15 residues. Between the trimmed V and J ends, which lost 7 bases and 5 bases, there was a span of 18 bases.

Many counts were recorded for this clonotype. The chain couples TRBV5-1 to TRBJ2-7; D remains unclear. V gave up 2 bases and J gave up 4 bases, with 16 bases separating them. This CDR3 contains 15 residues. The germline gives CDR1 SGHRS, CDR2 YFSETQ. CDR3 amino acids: CASSFTTGSGYEQYF. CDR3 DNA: TGCGCCAGCAGCTTTACTACGGGTTCCGGGTACGAGCAGTACTTC.

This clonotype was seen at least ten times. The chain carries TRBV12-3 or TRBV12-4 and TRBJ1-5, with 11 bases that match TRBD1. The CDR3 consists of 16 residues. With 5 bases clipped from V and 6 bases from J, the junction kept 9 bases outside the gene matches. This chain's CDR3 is CASSPLGTGGSQPQHF. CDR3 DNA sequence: TGTGCCAGCAGTCCCTTAGGGACAGGGGGGAGTCAGCCCCAGCATTTT.

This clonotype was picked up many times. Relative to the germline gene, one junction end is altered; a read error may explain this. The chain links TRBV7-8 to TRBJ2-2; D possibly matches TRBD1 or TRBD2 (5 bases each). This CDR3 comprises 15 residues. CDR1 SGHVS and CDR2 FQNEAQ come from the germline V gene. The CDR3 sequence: CASSDHRPDVGALFF. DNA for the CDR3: TGTGCCAGCAGCGACCACAGACCAGACGTCGGGGCGCTGTTTTTT.

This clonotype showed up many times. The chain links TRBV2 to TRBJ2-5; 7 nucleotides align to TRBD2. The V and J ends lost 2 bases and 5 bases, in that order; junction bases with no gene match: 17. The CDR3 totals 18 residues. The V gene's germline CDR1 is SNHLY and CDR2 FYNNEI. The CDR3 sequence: CASSESSSLAEQGETQYF. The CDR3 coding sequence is TGTGCCAGCAGTGAATCTTCCTCCCTAGCGGAGCAAGGCGAGACCCAGTACTTC.

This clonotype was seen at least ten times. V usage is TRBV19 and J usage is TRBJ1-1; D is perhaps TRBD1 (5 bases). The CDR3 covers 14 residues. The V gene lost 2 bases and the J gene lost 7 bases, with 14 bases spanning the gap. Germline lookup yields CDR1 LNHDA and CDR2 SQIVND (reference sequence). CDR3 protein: CASSINPQGGEAFF. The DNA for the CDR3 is TGTGCCAGTAGTATAAACCCCCAGGGAGGTGAAGCTTTCTTT.

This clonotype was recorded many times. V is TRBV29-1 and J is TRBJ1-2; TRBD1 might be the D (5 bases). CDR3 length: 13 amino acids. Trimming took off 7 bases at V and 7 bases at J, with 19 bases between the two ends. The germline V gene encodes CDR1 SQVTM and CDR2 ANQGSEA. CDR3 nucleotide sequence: TGCAGCGGGATGGGGGGAGTCGTCACTGGCTACACCTTC. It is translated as CSGMGGVVTGYTF.

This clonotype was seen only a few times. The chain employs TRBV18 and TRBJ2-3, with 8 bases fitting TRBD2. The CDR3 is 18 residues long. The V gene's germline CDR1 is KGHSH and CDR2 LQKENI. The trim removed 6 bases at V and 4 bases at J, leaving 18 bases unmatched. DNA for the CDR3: TGTGCCAGCTCGCCCCGCTTTGGCGGGACTAGTTTTGCAGATACGCAGTATTTT. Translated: CASSPRFGGTSFADTQYF.

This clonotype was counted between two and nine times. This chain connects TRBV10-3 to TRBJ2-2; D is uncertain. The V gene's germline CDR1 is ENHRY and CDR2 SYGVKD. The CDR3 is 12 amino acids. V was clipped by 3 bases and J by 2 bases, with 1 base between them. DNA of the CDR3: TGTGCCATCAGTGAAAACACCGGGGAGCTGTTTTTT. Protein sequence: CAISENTGELFF.

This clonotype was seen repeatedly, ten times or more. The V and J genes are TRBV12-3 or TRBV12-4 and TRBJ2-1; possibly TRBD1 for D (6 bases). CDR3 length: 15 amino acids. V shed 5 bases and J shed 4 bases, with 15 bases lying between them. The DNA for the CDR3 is TGTGCCAGCAGTCCTACCGGGACAAGGTACAATGAGCAGTTCTTC. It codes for CASSPTGTRYNEQFF.

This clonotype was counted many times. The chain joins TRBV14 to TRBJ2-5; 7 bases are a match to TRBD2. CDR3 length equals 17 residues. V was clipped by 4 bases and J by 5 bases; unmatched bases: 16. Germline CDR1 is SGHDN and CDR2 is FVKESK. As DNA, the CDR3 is TGTGCCAGCAGCCTTATTCGCCCTAGCGGACTGAGTGAGACCCAGTACTTC. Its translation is CASSLIRPSGLSETQYF.

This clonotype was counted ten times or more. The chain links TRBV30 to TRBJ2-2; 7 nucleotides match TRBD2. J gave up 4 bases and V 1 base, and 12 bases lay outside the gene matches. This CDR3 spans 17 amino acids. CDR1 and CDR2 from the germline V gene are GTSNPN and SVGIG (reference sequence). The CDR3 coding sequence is TGTGCCTGGAGTGCTCCCCCCACTAGCGACGTCACCGGGGAGCTGTTTTTT. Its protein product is CAWSAPPTSDVTGELFF.

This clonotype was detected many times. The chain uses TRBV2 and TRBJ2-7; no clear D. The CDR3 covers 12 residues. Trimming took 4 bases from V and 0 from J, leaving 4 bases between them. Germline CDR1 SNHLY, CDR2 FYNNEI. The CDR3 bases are TGTGCCAGCAGTGGCAGCTCCTACGAGCAGTACTTC. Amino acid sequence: CASSGSSYEQYF.

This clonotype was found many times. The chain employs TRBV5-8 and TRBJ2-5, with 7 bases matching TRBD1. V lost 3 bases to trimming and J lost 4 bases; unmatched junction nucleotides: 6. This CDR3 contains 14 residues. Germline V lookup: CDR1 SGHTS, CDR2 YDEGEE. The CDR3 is CASSSNRGRETQYF. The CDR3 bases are TGTGCCAGCAGCTCAAACAGGGGCAGAGAGACCCAGTACTTC.

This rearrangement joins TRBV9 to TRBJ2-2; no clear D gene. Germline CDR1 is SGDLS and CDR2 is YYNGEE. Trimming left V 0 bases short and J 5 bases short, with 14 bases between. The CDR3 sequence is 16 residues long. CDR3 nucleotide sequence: TGTGCCAGCAGCGTAGGGTCGAATCCCGGGACCGGGGAGCTGTTTTTT. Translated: CASSVGSNPGTGELFF.

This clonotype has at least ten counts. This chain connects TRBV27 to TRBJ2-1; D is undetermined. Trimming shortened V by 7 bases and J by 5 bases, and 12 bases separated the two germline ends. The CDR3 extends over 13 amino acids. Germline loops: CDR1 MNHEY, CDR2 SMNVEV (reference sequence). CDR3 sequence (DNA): TGTGCCAGCACCCCCCCCTTCCACAATGAGCAGTTCTTC. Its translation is CASTPPFHNEQFF.